Shown below are 9 T cell receptor beta chains from a single sample sequenced in a study of blood T cell repertoires in COVID-19. Only in-frame clones appear in the TCRdb table, and some are missing; sequencing was by immunoSEQ multiplex PCR. The data hold about 280,000 clones, with 80% to 90% observed a single time. The sample comprised peripheral blood. The receptors shown here come from a woman aged 50 to 60 who had recovered from COVID-19.

V gene TRBV12-3 or TRBV12-4 combines with J gene TRBJ2-5, with TRBD1 identical over 7 bases. The CDR3 contains 12 residues. Trimming at V came to 5 bases and at J to 5 bases, leaving 2 bases not matched to a gene. CDR3 loop: CASSQGGETQYF. The CDR3 DNA reads as TGTGCCAGCAGTCAAGGGGGCGAGACCCAGTACTTC.

The rearrangement links TRBV18 to TRBJ2-5; 8 positions agree with TRBD1. The germline V gene has CDR1 KGHSH and CDR2 LQKENI. Losses at the gene ends were 1 base for V and 2 bases for J; bases not matched to a gene: 3. The CDR3 is made up of 15 amino acids. The CDR3, as DNA: TGTGCCAGCTCACCACGGACAGGGAGACAAGAGACCCAGTACTTC. Residues: CASSPRTGRQETQYF.

This chain joins TRBV27 and TRBJ1-1; D is ambiguous. Germline CDR1 reads MNHEY; CDR2 reads SMNVEV (reference sequence). V was pared by 5 bases and J by 1 base, with 8 bases between. There are 13 residues in the CDR3. The CDR3 nucleotides read TGTGCCAGCAGTCCCCCAGGGAACACTGAAGCTTTCTTT. Translated: CASSPPGNTEAFF.

This clone appeared a few times. V gene TRBV6-2 or TRBV6-3 combines with J gene TRBJ2-7; no reliable D call. Germline lookup yields CDR1 MNHEY and CDR2 SVGEGT. This CDR3 contains 13 residues. V dropped 2 bases and J dropped 3 bases, with 8 bases sitting between them. The CDR3 DNA sequence: TGTGCCAGCAGTTACGACACCGACTACGAGCAGTACTTC. Translation: CASSYDTDYEQYF.

This clone was seen just once. This CDR3 reads CATSDPGTSIEFF. The CDR3 DNA is TGTGCCACCAGTGATCCGGGGACTAGTATTGAGTTCTTC. The rearrangement uses TRBV24-1 and TRBJ2-1; 8 bases match TRBD2. The CDR3 consists of 13 residues. The germline CDR1 and CDR2 sequences are KGHDR and SFDVKD. The trim removed 3 bases at V and 14 bases at J, leaving 8 bases unmatched.

This clone was picked up one time. J is TRBJ1-5 and V is TRBV2; TRBD1 might be the D (5 bases). Germline CDR1 reads SNHLY; CDR2 reads FYNNEI. This CDR3 contains 15 residues. Trimming removed 1 base from V and 7 bases from J, with 14 bases in between. The CDR3 protein is CASSEEGRVRQPQHF. CDR3 coding DNA: TGTGCCAGCAGTGAAGAGGGCAGGGTGAGGCAGCCCCAGCATTTT.

The V and J genes are TRBV5-4 and TRBJ2-7, with TRBD1 matching 7 bases. The germline V gene has CDR1 SGHNT and CDR2 YYREEE (reference sequence). The CDR3 loop spans 14 amino acids. Trimming at V came to 5 bases and at J to 4 bases, leaving 9 bases not matched to a gene. The chain's CDR3 is CASRPQGPGYEQYF. DNA of the CDR3: TGTGCCAGCAGGCCACAGGGGCCCGGGTACGAGCAGTACTTC.

This clone was detected once. CDR3 region: CASSQVGGDRNTIYF. The CDR3, as DNA: TGTGCCAGCAGCCAAGTCGGAGGGGATAGGAACACCATATATTTT. The chain has TRBV4-2 and TRBJ1-3, with D possibly being TRBD1 (5 bases). CDR3 size: 15 residues. Trimming took 1 base from V and 7 from J, leaving 14 bases between them. Germline CDR1 and CDR2: LGHNA and YNFKEQ.

The rearrangement joins TRBV5-1 to TRBJ2-3; 8 bases match TRBD2. Germline loops: CDR1 SGHRS, CDR2 YFSETQ. V shed 8 bases and J 4 bases; nucleotides not matched to a gene: 6. This CDR3 is 13 amino acids long. The CDR3 sequence is CASQSGGADTQYF. The DNA of the CDR3 is TGCGCCAGTCAGAGCGGGGGCGCAGATACGCAGTATTTT.